This is a list of T cell receptor beta chains from one sample in a study of cytomegalovirus exposure and HLA in healthy donors. Produced via immunoSEQ multiplex PCR; TCRdb's table is partial and in-frame only. Of about 120,000 clones in the sample, 89% were seen once. Sample: PBMCs. The receptors were sampled from a woman aged 18 to 35 in good health and CMV-seronegative. Each CDR3 is given with its conserved first and last residue. Each record gives: V gene, D gene, clone size, J gene, CDR3 protein, CDR3 DNA. A D gene is named only where the DNA matches it firmly. Some rows have no size entry. The others give once, few or many, or a class for an expanded clone.

v_gene: TRBV6-5
d_gene: .
abundance: .
j_gene: TRBJ1-6
CDR3aa: CASSYQKDSPLHF
CDR3nt: TGTGCCAGCAGTTACCAGAAAGATTCACCCCTCCACTTT

v_gene: TRBV6-5
d_gene: TRBD1
abundance: .
j_gene: TRBJ1-2
CDR3aa: CASSSDRAPGYTF
CDR3nt: TGTGCCAGCAGCAGCGACAGGGCACCTGGCTACACCTTC

v_gene: TRBV4-1
d_gene: TRBD2
abundance: few
j_gene: TRBJ2-2
CDR3aa: CASSFGAGVTGELFF
CDR3nt: TGCGCCAGCAGCTTTGGGGCGGGGGTCACCGGGGAGCTGTTTTTT

v_gene: TRBV6-1
d_gene: TRBD1
abundance: .
j_gene: TRBJ1-4
CDR3aa: CASQWGTANEKLFF
CDR3nt: TGTGCCAGCCAGTGGGGGACAGCGAATGAAAAACTGTTTTTT

v_gene: TRBV2
d_gene: TRBD2
abundance: .
j_gene: TRBJ2-7
CDR3aa: CASSRSGGYYEQYF
CDR3nt: TGTGCCAGCAGCAGAAGCGGGGGGTACTACGAGCAGTACTTC

v_gene: TRBV7-2
d_gene: TRBD1
abundance: .
j_gene: TRBJ2-7
CDR3aa: CASSPGTGENRYF
CDR3nt: TGTGCCAGCAGCCCCGGGACAGGGGAGAATAGGTACTTC

v_gene: TRBV7-9
d_gene: TRBD1
abundance: .
j_gene: TRBJ1-2
CDR3aa: CASSFFLGNSPGGHYGYTF
CDR3nt: TGTGCCAGCAGCTTTTTTTTAGGAAATAGCCCAGGGGGCCACTATGGCTACACCTTC

v_gene: TRBV6-5
d_gene: .
abundance: few
j_gene: TRBJ1-5
CDR3aa: CASSSQGFGNQPQHF
CDR3nt: TGTGCCAGCAGTTCGCAGGGCTTTGGCAATCAGCCCCAGCATTTT

v_gene: TRBV19
d_gene: .
abundance: .
j_gene: TRBJ1-1
CDR3aa: CASSSPRPRNTEAFF
CDR3nt: TGTGCCAGTAGTTCCCCGCGTCCAAGGAACACTGAAGCTTTCTTT

v_gene: TRBV7-9
d_gene: .
abundance: .
j_gene: TRBJ2-1
CDR3aa: CASSLARGNEQFF
CDR3nt: TGTGCCAGCAGCTTAGCCAGGGGCAATGAGCAGTTCTTC

v_gene: TRBV13
d_gene: .
abundance: few
j_gene: TRBJ2-6
CDR3aa: CASSLVEEYALSGANVLTF
CDR3nt: TGTGCCAGCAGCTTAGTTGAGGAGTATGCCCTCTCTGGGGCCAACGTCCTGACTTTC

v_gene: TRBV19
d_gene: TRBD1
abundance: .
j_gene: TRBJ1-5
CDR3aa: CASREYRGPRGNQPQHF
CDR3nt: TGTGCCAGTAGGGAGTACAGGGGCCCACGGGGCAATCAGCCCCAGCATTTT

v_gene: TRBV27
d_gene: TRBD1
abundance: .
j_gene: TRBJ1-2
CDR3aa: CASSSGGGYTF
CDR3nt: TGTGCCAGCAGTTCAGGGGGTGGCTACACCTTC

v_gene: TRBV7-3
d_gene: TRBD2
abundance: .
j_gene: TRBJ2-1
CDR3aa: CASSLGLGTNQFF
CDR3nt: TGTGCCAGCAGCTTAGGGCTTGGGACTAACCAGTTCTTC

v_gene: TRBV7-9
d_gene: .
abundance: .
j_gene: TRBJ1-1
CDR3aa: CASSLRGGEVAEAFF
CDR3nt: TGTGCCAGCAGCCTACGTGGGGGCGAGGTGGCTGAAGCTTTCTTT

v_gene: TRBV18
d_gene: .
abundance: .
j_gene: TRBJ2-1
CDR3aa: CASSPRQASNEQFF
CDR3nt: TGTGCCAGCTCACCACGACAGGCCAGCAATGAGCAGTTCTTC

v_gene: TRBV6-6
d_gene: .
abundance: .
j_gene: TRBJ1-2
CDR3aa: CASTLVRTANYGYTF
CDR3nt: TGTGCCAGCACCTTAGTGAGGACAGCTAACTATGGCTACACCTTC

v_gene: TRBV29-1
d_gene: .
abundance: .
j_gene: TRBJ1-2
CDR3aa: CSVDSGGPYGYTF
CDR3nt: TGCAGCGTTGATTCTGGTGGCCCCTATGGCTACACCTTC

v_gene: TRBV11-2
d_gene: .
abundance: .
j_gene: TRBJ1-2
CDR3aa: CASSQGRGGYTF
CDR3nt: TGTGCCAGCAGCCAAGGTCGGGGAGGCTACACCTTC

v_gene: TRBV6-5
d_gene: .
abundance: .
j_gene: TRBJ1-6
CDR3aa: CASKSNGNNSPLHF
CDR3nt: TGTGCCAGCAAATCGAACGGGAATAATTCACCCCTCCACTTT

v_gene: TRBV11-2
d_gene: TRBD2
abundance: .
j_gene: TRBJ2-7
CDR3aa: CASSQGTLAGGPEQYF
CDR3nt: TGTGCCAGCAGCCAGGGGACTCTAGCGGGGGGGCCGGAACAGTACTTC

v_gene: TRBV6-1
d_gene: TRBD2
abundance: .
j_gene: TRBJ2-3
CDR3aa: CASSLAGGGDTQYF
CDR3nt: TGTGCCAGTAGTTTAGCGGGGGGAGGAGATACGCAGTATTTT

v_gene: TRBV29-1
d_gene: TRBD2
abundance: .
j_gene: TRBJ2-1
CDR3aa: CSVGGLAGPSDYNEQFF
CDR3nt: TGCAGCGTAGGGGGACTAGCGGGTCCGTCGGACTACAATGAGCAGTTCTTC

v_gene: TRBV6-1
d_gene: .
abundance: .
j_gene: TRBJ1-1
CDR3aa: CASSEGAGTEAFF
CDR3nt: TGTGCCAGCAGTGAAGGGGCCGGCACTGAAGCTTTCTTT

v_gene: TRBV7-9
d_gene: .
abundance: .
j_gene: TRBJ2-6
CDR3aa: CASSGITGSGANVLTF
CDR3nt: TGTGCCAGCAGCGGTATTACAGGCTCTGGGGCCAACGTCCTGACTTTC

v_gene: TRBV4-1
d_gene: TRBD1
abundance: .
j_gene: TRBJ1-5
CDR3aa: CASSSRTGRVQPQHF
CDR3nt: TGCGCCAGCAGCTCCAGGACAGGGCGGGTCCAGCCCCAGCATTTT

v_gene: TRBV10-3
d_gene: TRBD2
abundance: .
j_gene: TRBJ2-5
CDR3aa: CAISPTGGSEETQYF
CDR3nt: TGTGCCATCAGTCCCACGGGGGGTAGCGAAGAGACCCAGTACTTC

v_gene: TRBV28
d_gene: .
abundance: .
j_gene: TRBJ1-3
CDR3aa: CASAFMRPLGGPGNTIYF
CDR3nt: TGTGCCAGCGCCTTTATGCGCCCGTTGGGGGGTCCTGGAAACACCATATATTTT

v_gene: TRBV2
d_gene: .
abundance: .
j_gene: TRBJ1-5
CDR3aa: CASSYRNSNQPQHF
CDR3nt: TGTGCCAGCAGCTACAGGAATAGCAATCAGCCCCAGCATTTT

v_gene: TRBV6-1
d_gene: .
abundance: .
j_gene: TRBJ1-2
CDR3aa: CASSVNRDNYGYTF
CDR3nt: TGTGCCAGCAGTGTTAACAGGGACAACTATGGCTACACCTTC

v_gene: TRBV9
d_gene: TRBD1
abundance: .
j_gene: TRBJ1-5
CDR3aa: CASTRDRGIRGVNQPQHF
CDR3nt: TGTGCCAGCACCCGGGACAGGGGAATAAGAGGGGTTAATCAGCCCCAGCATTTT

v_gene: TRBV14
d_gene: TRBD2
abundance: once
j_gene: TRBJ2-7
CDR3aa: CASSQRGGARSYEQYF
CDR3nt: TGTGCCAGCAGCCAACGGGGAGGGGCTAGGTCCTACGAGCAGTACTTC

v_gene: TRBV29-1
d_gene: TRBD1
abundance: .
j_gene: TRBJ1-5
CDR3aa: CSVGTGISNQPQHF
CDR3nt: TGCAGCGTTGGGACAGGGATTAGCAATCAGCCCCAGCATTTT

v_gene: TRBV11-2
d_gene: .
abundance: once
j_gene: TRBJ1-2
CDR3aa: CASSLAGQDYGYTF
CDR3nt: TGTGCCAGCAGCTTGGCGGGGCAAGACTATGGCTACACCTTC

v_gene: TRBV19
d_gene: .
abundance: many
j_gene: TRBJ1-5
CDR3aa: CASSLLLAPQHF
CDR3nt: TGTGCCAGTAGTCTGTTATTGGCGCCCCAGCATTTT

v_gene: TRBV6-5
d_gene: TRBD1
abundance: .
j_gene: TRBJ2-7
CDR3aa: CASSPRTGDEQYF
CDR3nt: TGTGCCAGCAGTCCCCGGACAGGGGACGAGCAGTACTTC

v_gene: TRBV19
d_gene: .
abundance: .
j_gene: TRBJ2-1
CDR3aa: CASSILSVYNEQFF
CDR3nt: TGTGCCAGTAGTATCTTGTCAGTTTACAATGAGCAGTTCTTC

v_gene: TRBV2
d_gene: .
abundance: .
j_gene: TRBJ2-2
CDR3aa: CASTGVRLVPGELFF
CDR3nt: TGTGCCAGCACCGGAGTGAGACTAGTCCCCGGGGAGCTGTTTTTT

v_gene: TRBV5-4
d_gene: .
abundance: .
j_gene: TRBJ1-1
CDR3aa: CASSFQGPTEAFF
CDR3nt: TGTGCCAGCAGCTTCCAGGGCCCCACTGAAGCTTTCTTT

v_gene: TRBV14
d_gene: .
abundance: once
j_gene: TRBJ1-2
CDR3aa: CASVGGEDYGYTF
CDR3nt: TGTGCCAGCGTCGGAGGTGAGGACTATGGCTACACCTTC

v_gene: TRBV19
d_gene: TRBD1
abundance: .
j_gene: TRBJ2-7
CDR3aa: CASSSRQGPYEQYF
CDR3nt: TGTGCCAGTAGTTCCCGACAGGGCCCCTACGAGCAGTACTTC

v_gene: TRBV5-1
d_gene: .
abundance: .
j_gene: TRBJ2-7
CDR3aa: CASREAENYEQYF
CDR3nt: TGCGCCAGCAGGGAAGCGGAGAATTACGAGCAGTACTTC

v_gene: TRBV6-6
d_gene: .
abundance: .
j_gene: TRBJ2-3
CDR3aa: CASRTGDTQYF
CDR3nt: TGTGCCAGCAGGACGGGGGATACGCAGTATTTT

v_gene: TRBV25-1
d_gene: .
abundance: .
j_gene: TRBJ1-6
CDR3aa: CASADSPSSYNSPLHF
CDR3nt: TGTGCCAGCGCCGACAGTCCGAGCTCCTATAATTCACCCCTCCACTTT

v_gene: TRBV4-1
d_gene: TRBD2
abundance: .
j_gene: TRBJ2-3
CDR3aa: CASSQVARTSGGATQYF
CDR3nt: TGCGCCAGCAGCCAAGTGGCCCGGACTAGCGGGGGGGCGACGCAGTATTTT

v_gene: TRBV19
d_gene: .
abundance: .
j_gene: TRBJ2-3
CDR3aa: CASSITFTDTQYF
CDR3nt: TGTGCCAGTAGTATAACATTCACAGATACGCAGTATTTT

v_gene: TRBV7-3
d_gene: .
abundance: .
j_gene: TRBJ2-1
CDR3aa: CASSQLVSYNEQFF
CDR3nt: TGTGCCAGCAGTCAACTAGTCTCCTACAATGAGCAGTTCTTC

v_gene: TRBV9
d_gene: .
abundance: .
j_gene: TRBJ1-1
CDR3aa: CASSVGGGHTEAFF
CDR3nt: TGTGCCAGCAGCGTAGGCGGGGGTCACACTGAAGCTTTCTTT

v_gene: TRBV6-1
d_gene: .
abundance: .
j_gene: TRBJ2-1
CDR3aa: CASSEWSVEANEQFF
CDR3nt: TGTGCCAGCAGTGAATGGTCAGTGGAGGCGAATGAGCAGTTCTTC

v_gene: TRBV19
d_gene: TRBD1
abundance: few
j_gene: TRBJ2-7
CDR3aa: CATTTRRDSYEQYF
CDR3nt: TGTGCCACCACTACCCGCCGGGACAGCTACGAGCAGTACTTC

v_gene: TRBV5-1
d_gene: .
abundance: .
j_gene: TRBJ1-5
CDR3aa: CASSLVGDSNQPQHF
CDR3nt: TGCGCCAGCAGCTTGGTAGGGGATAGCAATCAGCCCCAGCATTTT

v_gene: TRBV18
d_gene: .
abundance: few
j_gene: TRBJ1-2
CDR3aa: CASSPLYPGAGGYTF
CDR3nt: TGTGCCAGCTCACCACTGTACCCAGGGGCCGGTGGCTACACCTTC

v_gene: TRBV9
d_gene: TRBD1
abundance: .
j_gene: TRBJ2-5
CDR3aa: CASSPRDRGEETQYF
CDR3nt: TGTGCCAGCAGCCCCCGGGACAGGGGGGAAGAGACCCAGTACTTC

v_gene: TRBV6-5
d_gene: .
abundance: .
j_gene: TRBJ1-1
CDR3aa: CASSHSRRAENTEAFF
CDR3nt: TGTGCCAGCAGTCACTCCCGGAGGGCGGAGAACACTGAAGCTTTCTTT

v_gene: TRBV29-1
d_gene: .
abundance: .
j_gene: TRBJ1-2
CDR3aa: CSVELQAPFNYGYTF
CDR3nt: TGCAGCGTTGAACTTCAAGCCCCCTTTAACTATGGCTACACCTTC

v_gene: TRBV6-1
d_gene: TRBD1
abundance: .
j_gene: TRBJ2-7
CDR3aa: CASSPGQSYEQYF
CDR3nt: TGTGCCAGCAGTCCGGGACAGTCCTACGAGCAGTACTTC

v_gene: TRBV5-1
d_gene: .
abundance: .
j_gene: TRBJ1-1
CDR3aa: CASTRAGDTEAFF
CDR3nt: TGCGCCAGCACCAGGGCGGGGGACACTGAAGCTTTCTTT

v_gene: TRBV10-1
d_gene: TRBD2
abundance: .
j_gene: TRBJ2-3
CDR3aa: CASGSGGSADTQYF
CDR3nt: TGCGCCAGCGGGAGCGGGGGGAGCGCAGATACGCAGTATTTT